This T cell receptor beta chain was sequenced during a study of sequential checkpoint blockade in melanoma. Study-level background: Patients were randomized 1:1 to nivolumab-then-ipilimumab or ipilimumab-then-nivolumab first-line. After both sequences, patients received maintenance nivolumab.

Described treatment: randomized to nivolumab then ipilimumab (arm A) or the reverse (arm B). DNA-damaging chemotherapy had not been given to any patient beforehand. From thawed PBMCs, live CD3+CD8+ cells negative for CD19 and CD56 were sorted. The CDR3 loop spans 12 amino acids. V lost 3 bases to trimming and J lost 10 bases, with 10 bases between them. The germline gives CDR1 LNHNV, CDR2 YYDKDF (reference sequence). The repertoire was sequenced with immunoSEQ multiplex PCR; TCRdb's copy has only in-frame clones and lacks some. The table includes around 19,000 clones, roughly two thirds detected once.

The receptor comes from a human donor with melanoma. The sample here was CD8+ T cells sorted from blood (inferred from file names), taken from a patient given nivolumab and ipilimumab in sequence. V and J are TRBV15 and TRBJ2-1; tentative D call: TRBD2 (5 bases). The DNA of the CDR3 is TGTGCCACCAGCAGTTCCGGCGGGGAGCAGTTCTTC. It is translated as CATSSSGGEQFF.